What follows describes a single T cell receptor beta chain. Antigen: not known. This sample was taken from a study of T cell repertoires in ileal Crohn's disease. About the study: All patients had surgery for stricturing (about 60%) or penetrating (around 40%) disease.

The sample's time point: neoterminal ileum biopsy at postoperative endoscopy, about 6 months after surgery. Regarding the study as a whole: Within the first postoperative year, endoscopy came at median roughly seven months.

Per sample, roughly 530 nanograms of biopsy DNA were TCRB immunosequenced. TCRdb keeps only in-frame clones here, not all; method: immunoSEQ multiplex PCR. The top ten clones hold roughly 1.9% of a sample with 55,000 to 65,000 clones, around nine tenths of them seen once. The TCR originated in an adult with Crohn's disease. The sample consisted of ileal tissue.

The CDR3 here is CASSALSDRGNSPLHF. The CDR3 bases are TGTGCCAGCAGTGCACTATCGGACAGGGGAAATTCACCCCTCCACTTT. This chain joins TRBV21-1 and TRBJ1-6; the table's D call TRBD1 went unverified against the DNA. TRBV21-1 is a recognized pseudogene. The CDR3 extends over 16 amino acids.